A selection of T cell receptor beta chains follows, all from one sample in a study of T cell repertoires in cytomegalovirus infection. These TCRs are of unknown antigen specificity. TCRdb recomputed calls from the reads with MiXCR, one row per CDR3 protein. The repertoire holds hundreds of thousands of distinct CDR3 sequences, with 33% as singletons. The sequences come from cultured PBMCs, collected from culture after CMV antigen stimulation. Every receptor here comes from a human donor in good health (CMV status not recorded). Some clones in this sample may be carry-over from other donors' samples. CDR3s leave out the opening cysteine and the closing phenylalanine or tryptophan.

v_gene: TRBV27; j_gene: TRBJ2-5; CDR3aa: ASSLSPLETQY
v_gene: TRBV4-3; j_gene: TRBJ2-7; CDR3aa: ASSQVAALGEQY
v_gene: TRBV19; j_gene: TRBJ2-5; CDR3aa: ASSIRGGSEETQY
v_gene: TRBV7-2; j_gene: TRBJ2-7; CDR3aa: ASSRFSYEQY
v_gene: TRBV29-1; j_gene: TRBJ2-7; CDR3aa: SVQGVAGRYEQY
v_gene: TRBV28; j_gene: TRBJ1-5; CDR3aa: ASSTTGTLLGGNQPQH
v_gene: TRBV7-3; j_gene: TRBJ2-7; CDR3aa: ASSLNGLVAHEQY
v_gene: TRBV7-2; j_gene: TRBJ2-5; CDR3aa: ASSLDGSPETQY
v_gene: TRBV12-3/TRBV12-4; j_gene: TRBJ1-4; CDR3aa: ASSFPGAKLF
v_gene: TRBV7-2; j_gene: TRBJ2-1; CDR3aa: ASSLAIGTSGRNEQF
v_gene: TRBV19; j_gene: TRBJ1-2; CDR3aa: ASSIVEKKGYT
v_gene: TRBV5-1; j_gene: TRBJ2-1; CDR3aa: ASSLGAGTLDYNEQF
v_gene: TRBV20-1; j_gene: TRBJ2-3; CDR3aa: SAGRASGSTNTQY
v_gene: TRBV7-2; j_gene: TRBJ1-2; CDR3aa: ASSLVGTAPGYT
v_gene: TRBV11-3; j_gene: TRBJ2-1; CDR3aa: ASSLGASGTYNEQF
v_gene: TRBV10-3; j_gene: TRBJ2-1; CDR3aa: AISEADTSGIRHEQF
v_gene: TRBV7-2; j_gene: TRBJ2-2; CDR3aa: ASSLGFGRGDTGELF
v_gene: TRBV19; j_gene: TRBJ2-5; CDR3aa: ASREPGQGGETQY
v_gene: TRBV10-3; j_gene: TRBJ1-1; CDR3aa: AIKKGAGNTEAF
v_gene: TRBV5-5; j_gene: TRBJ2-4; CDR3aa: ASSLPGQGDIQY
v_gene: TRBV28; j_gene: TRBJ1-5; CDR3aa: ASSGGGYSNQPQH
v_gene: TRBV7-2; j_gene: TRBJ2-1; CDR3aa: ASSLFRAPGQF
v_gene: TRBV7-2; j_gene: TRBJ2-5; CDR3aa: ASSLAPSGTQY
v_gene: TRBV19; j_gene: TRBJ2-4; CDR3aa: ASSTDSSGKNIQY
v_gene: TRBV27; j_gene: TRBJ2-5; CDR3aa: ASSKTGNQETQY
v_gene: TRBV5-1; j_gene: TRBJ1-6; CDR3aa: ASSLNSLGDSGDSPLH
v_gene: TRBV15; j_gene: TRBJ2-1; CDR3aa: ATSRWTSGIKYEQF
v_gene: TRBV19; j_gene: TRBJ1-1; CDR3aa: ASSILWGENTEAF
v_gene: TRBV11-2; j_gene: TRBJ2-1; CDR3aa: ASSLLDRTYNEQF
v_gene: TRBV30; j_gene: TRBJ2-1; CDR3aa: AWSPELGGYNEQF
v_gene: TRBV4-1; j_gene: TRBJ2-1; CDR3aa: ASRSPGRSSYNEQF
v_gene: TRBV18; j_gene: TRBJ2-3; CDR3aa: ASSMVGGPSTDTQY
v_gene: TRBV7-8; j_gene: TRBJ2-2; CDR3aa: ASSSKTSGVYTGELF
v_gene: TRBV28; j_gene: TRBJ1-1; CDR3aa: ASSPQGINTEAF
v_gene: TRBV20-1; j_gene: TRBJ2-7; CDR3aa: SALVGLAGEYEQY
v_gene: TRBV20-1; j_gene: TRBJ2-7; CDR3aa: SARGGLAGPPHSYEQY
v_gene: TRBV18; j_gene: TRBJ1-1; CDR3aa: ASSPRGPDTEAF
v_gene: TRBV20-1; j_gene: TRBJ2-1; CDR3aa: SAQGLSSYNEQF
v_gene: TRBV28; j_gene: TRBJ2-7; CDR3aa: ASSHSEAQSYEQY
v_gene: TRBV7-9; j_gene: TRBJ2-1; CDR3aa: ASSLTDNEQF
v_gene: TRBV28; j_gene: TRBJ1-5; CDR3aa: ASTTEDRIKPQH
v_gene: TRBV6-2/TRBV6-3; j_gene: TRBJ2-1; CDR3aa: ASTLVWANEQF
v_gene: TRBV7-2; j_gene: TRBJ1-4; CDR3aa: ASSELAGGGAEKLF
v_gene: TRBV20-1; j_gene: TRBJ2-5; CDR3aa: SATASGSGWTQY
v_gene: TRBV24-1; j_gene: TRBJ2-3; CDR3aa: ATSGIAGVGDTQY
v_gene: TRBV7-8; j_gene: TRBJ2-4; CDR3aa: ASSQRLAGGPPLSKNIQY
v_gene: TRBV15; j_gene: TRBJ2-1; CDR3aa: ATSRGQGGHRSNEQF
v_gene: TRBV7-9; j_gene: TRBJ2-3; CDR3aa: ASSLEVGLAGDTQY
v_gene: TRBV7-3; j_gene: TRBJ2-1; CDR3aa: ASSVGLADNEQF
v_gene: TRBV20-1; j_gene: TRBJ1-1; CDR3aa: SVKSHTNTEAF
v_gene: TRBV7-2; j_gene: TRBJ1-5; CDR3aa: ASSPDSVRDQPQH
v_gene: TRBV7-2; j_gene: TRBJ1-4; CDR3aa: ASSRGQARGEKLF
v_gene: TRBV7-2; j_gene: TRBJ2-2; CDR3aa: ASSLGGSATGELF
v_gene: TRBV7-9; j_gene: TRBJ2-5; CDR3aa: ASSFSGRLETQY
v_gene: TRBV28; j_gene: TRBJ1-1; CDR3aa: ASSFNPDSEAF
v_gene: TRBV6-1; j_gene: TRBJ2-3; CDR3aa: ASSHTRGSTQY
v_gene: TRBV12-3/TRBV12-4; j_gene: TRBJ1-2; CDR3aa: ASSSGSSYGYT
v_gene: TRBV19; j_gene: TRBJ2-1; CDR3aa: ASSMYTGGAWNEQF
v_gene: TRBV6-2/TRBV6-3; j_gene: TRBJ1-1; CDR3aa: ASSYNTGVGTEAF
v_gene: TRBV11-2; j_gene: TRBJ1-6; CDR3aa: ASSRDGHNSPLH